This passage covers 25 T cell receptor beta chains from one sample sequenced in a study of shared clonotypes between healthy human individuals. Using immunoSEQ multiplex PCR, the repertoire was profiled, and TCRdb retains in-frame clones only, with some absent. In the table there are hundreds of thousands of clones, around 78% of which are singletons. The sample consisted of memory CD4+ T cells sorted from blood. As for subset: CD45RA-negative fraction. All receptors derive from a woman in her 30s in good health.

This clone is a singleton in its sample. The chain employs TRBV7-9 and TRBJ1-1; D gene ambiguous. CDR1 and CDR2 from the germline V gene are SEHNR and FQNEAQ (reference sequence). V lost 4 bases, J lost 0 bases, and 12 bases lay in between. CDR3 length equals 15 residues. The CDR3 region has the DNA TGTGCCAGCAGCTCCTTGGGTCGCATGAACACTGAAGCTTTCTTT. Translated, it gives CASSSLGRMNTEAFF.

V is TRBV14 and J is TRBJ2-1; D is possibly TRBD1 (6 bases). The CDR3 runs 12 residues. The germline V gene encodes CDR1 SGHDN and CDR2 FVKESK. V lost 4 bases and J 11 bases, leaving 12 bases between the germline ends. The CDR3 DNA reads TGTGCCAGCAGCCCTCAGGGGCTAAAGCAGTTCTTC. This translates into CASSPQGLKQFF.

This chain joins TRBV27 and TRBJ1-2; a weak D match, TRBD1 (5 bases). The CDR3 is made up of 15 amino acids. The ends were cut back, 5 bases at V and 0 bases at J, with 13 bases in the middle. Per germline, CDR1 MNHEY and CDR2 SMNVEV (reference sequence). The CDR3 DNA reads as TGTGCCAGCAGTCCGCAGGGTGCCGCTAACTATGGCTACACCTTC. Translated: CASSPQGAANYGYTF.

The gene calls are TRBV19 and TRBJ2-2, with D possibly being TRBD1 (6 bases). V lost 6 bases and J lost 5, with 13 bases in between. Germline loops: CDR1 LNHDA, CDR2 SQIVND (reference sequence). The CDR3 extends over 14 amino acids. The CDR3 sequence: CASRWAGATGELFF. Here the CDR3 DNA reads TGTGCCAGTAGGTGGGCAGGGGCAACCGGGGAGCTGTTTTTT. Together with reference TRBV19 and TRBJ2-2, the CDR3 gives the full variable domain: DGGITQSPKYLFRKEGQNVTLSCEQNLNHDAMYWYRQDPGQGLRLIYYSQIVNDFQKGDIAEGYSVSREKKESFPLTVTSAQKNPTAFYLCASRWAGATGELFFGEGSRLTVL.

This chain uses TRBV4-1 with TRBJ1-4; no clear D. CDR1 is MGHRA and CDR2 is YSYEKL in the germline V gene. There are 15 residues in the CDR3. V gave up 4 bases and J gave up 8 bases, with 17 bases separating them. DNA of the CDR3: TGCGCCAGCAGCCCAAGAGGTACAAGAAGCGAAAAACTGTTTTTT. Protein: CASSPRGTRSEKLFF.

The genes are TRBV28 and TRBJ1-2; 9 positions match TRBD1. CDR1 and CDR2 from the germline V gene are MDHEN and SYDVKM. Trimming removed 5 bases from V and 6 bases from J; junction bases left unmatched: 4. The CDR3 totals 13 residues. CDR3 DNA sequence: TGTGCCAGCAGTGGCGGGACAGGGAATGGCTACACCTTC. It specifies CASSGGTGNGYTF.

The chain links TRBV2 to TRBJ2-7; TRBD2 agrees at 13 bases. The CDR3 length is 15 residues. J was trimmed by 8 bases and V by 6 bases; bases with no gene match: 10. Germline loops: CDR1 SNHLY, CDR2 FYNNEI. The CDR3 region has the DNA TGTGCCAGCAGGCACGGGACTAGCGGGAAGGTCAAGCAGTACTTC. It specifies CASRHGTSGKVKQYF.

V and J are TRBV2 and TRBJ2-1; D remains ambiguous. V was shortened by 10 bases and J by 6 bases, with 19 bases between the two germline ends. The length of the CDR3 is 14 residues. CDR1 is SNHLY and CDR2 is FYNNEI in the germline V gene. The CDR3 loop is CAIPGQWRSNEQFF. The CDR3 DNA follows: TGTGCCATCCCCGGGCAGTGGCGGTCCAATGAGCAGTTCTTC.

V usage is TRBV6-5 and J usage is TRBJ1-3, with D unclear. Germline-derived CDR1 and CDR2 are MNHEY and SVGAGI. Trimming left V 5 bases short and J 0 bases short, with 11 bases between. This CDR3 spans 15 amino acids. CDR3 loop: CASSNRRSSGNTIYF. CDR3 DNA: TGTGCCAGCAGTAACCGACGGAGCTCTGGAAACACCATATATTTT.

This chain links TRBV5-1 with TRBJ2-2; a weak D match, TRBD1 (6 bases). The ends were cut back, 1 base at V and 6 bases at J, with 13 bases in the middle. Germline CDR1 SGHRS, CDR2 YFSETQ. The CDR3 runs 15 residues. The CDR3 bases are TGCGCCAGCAGCTTGACCAGGGGCTTGGCCGGGGAGCTGTTTTTT. Translated, it gives CASSLTRGLAGELFF. The entire variable domain, with the rest obtained from reference TRBV5-1 and TRBJ2-2, is as follows: KAGVTQTPRYLIKTRGQQVTLSCSPISGHRSVSWYQQTPGQGLQFLFEYFSETQRNKGNFPGRFSGRQFSNSRSEMNVSTLELGDSALYLCASSLTRGLAGELFFGEGSRLTVL.

The V call is TRBV23-1, the J call TRBJ2-7; no clear D gene. TRBV23-1 is sorted into the ORF group, with uncertain function. Trimming removed 4 bases at V and 4 bases at J, with 5 bases between. The CDR3 has 11 amino acids. In DNA form, the CDR3 reads TGCGCCAGCAGTCTTGGGTACGAGCAGTACTTC. Translation: CASSLGYEQYF.

The chain is built from TRBV25-1 and TRBJ1-4; possibly TRBD1 for D (5 bases). Germline V gene sequence: CDR1 MGHDK, CDR2 SYGVNS. This CDR3 is 17 amino acids long. Trimming took 2 bases from V and 0 from J, leaving 13 bases between them. The CDR3 spells CASSEPPGKATNEKLFF. CDR3 bases: TGTGCCAGCAGTGAACCGCCAGGGAAGGCAACTAATGAAAAACTGTTTTTT.

For this clone: Other DNA sequences in the same sample also yield this CDR3. The V and J genes are TRBV19 and TRBJ2-2; D assignment may be TRBD1 or TRBD2 (7 bases each). Between the trimmed V and J ends, which lost 3 bases and 3 bases, there was a span of 14 bases. CDR3 size: 16 residues. Per the germline V gene, CDR1 is LNHDA and CDR2 is SQIVND (reference sequence). The CDR3: CASSIGRGGDTGELFF. CDR3 in DNA: TGTGCCAGTAGTATCGGCAGGGGGGGCGACACCGGGGAGCTGTTTTTT.

J is TRBJ2-5 and V is TRBV6-1; D unresolved. CDR1 is MNHNS and CDR2 is SASEGT in the germline V gene. This CDR3 comprises 13 residues. V was clipped by 4 bases and J by 0 bases, with 6 bases between them. Here the CDR3 DNA reads TGTGCCAGCAGTGCAATTTACCAAGAGACCCAGTACTTC. This gives the protein CASSAIYQETQYF.

This clone has only a few counts. The V and J genes are TRBV5-1 and TRBJ1-2, with 7 bases that match TRBD1. J gave up 10 bases and V 2 bases, and 11 bases lay outside the gene matches. The CDR3 spans 14 residues. Germline V lookup: CDR1 SGHRS, CDR2 YFSETQ. The CDR3 nucleotides are TGCGCCAGCAGCTTAGGGACAGAAACTCAACTCTACACCTTC. Translation: CASSLGTETQLYTF.

With regard to this clone: The sample has other DNA sequences that encode this CDR3 too. J is TRBJ2-1 and V is TRBV19; 8 bases align to TRBD2. From germline, CDR1 is LNHDA and CDR2 SQIVND (reference sequence). The CDR3 contains 13 residues. V dropped 4 bases and J dropped 9; count of bases not matched to a gene: 5. The CDR3 spells CASSTSGRGEQFF. The CDR3 DNA follows: TGTGCCAGTAGTACCTCCGGGAGGGGTGAGCAGTTCTTC.

This clone has only one observation. The CDR3 bases are TGTGCCAGCAGCCGGTCCAGAGAGACAGCTTACAAAAACATTCAGTACTTC. This gives the protein CASSRSRETAYKNIQYF. The chain recombines TRBV14 with TRBJ2-4; TRBD1 might be the D (5 bases). The CDR3 is made up of 17 amino acids. V lost 4 bases and J lost 3, with 19 bases in between. The germline V gene has CDR1 SGHDN and CDR2 FVKESK.

This clone was seen a handful of times. This chain joins TRBV27 and TRBJ1-2; TRBD1 might be the D (5 bases). Trimming removed 4 bases at V and 7 bases at J, with 19 bases between. The germline CDR1 and CDR2 sequences are MNHEY and SMNVEV (reference sequence). There are 15 residues in the CDR3. The CDR3 is CASSWDGPLGSGYTF. The CDR3 region has the DNA TGTGCCAGCAGTTGGGACGGACCCCTGGGAAGTGGCTACACCTTC.

The V and J genes are TRBV2 and TRBJ2-7, with D unresolved. The germline V gene has CDR1 SNHLY and CDR2 FYNNEI. The ends were cut back, 6 bases at V and 2 bases at J, with 14 bases in the middle. The CDR3 is 14 residues long. DNA of the CDR3: TGTGCCAGCAGGACCCGGGCCACCGCCTACGAGCAGTACTTC. Translation gives CASRTRATAYEQYF.

The rearrangement joins TRBV4-1 to TRBJ2-3; 11 bases are a match to TRBD1. Looked up from germline, CDR1 is MGHRA and CDR2 is YSYEKL. The CDR3 loop spans 16 amino acids. The trim removed 4 bases at V and 6 bases at J, leaving 9 bases unmatched. The CDR3 nucleotides read TGCGCCAGCAGCCTAAGTAGGACAGGGGGCGCTGATACGCAGTATTTT. Amino acids: CASSLSRTGGADTQYF.

This chain connects TRBV7-8 to TRBJ1-1; D call uncertain. The CDR3 runs to 14 residues. Germline values: CDR1 SGHVS, CDR2 FQNEAQ. With 1 base removed from V and 0 bases from J, the gap between germline ends came to 6 bases. The CDR3 region has the DNA TGTGCCAGCAGCTTAGGCTCGGTGAACACTGAAGCTTTCTTT. This encodes CASSLGSVNTEAFF.

This rearrangement joins TRBV12-5 to TRBJ1-1; tentative D call: TRBD1 (6 bases). The CDR3 is 14 residues long. V was clipped by 2 bases and J by 2 bases, with 9 bases between them. Germline CDR1 and CDR2: LGHNT and FRNRAP. CDR3 in amino acids: CASGLNRENTEAFF. DNA of the CDR3: TGTGCTAGTGGTTTGAACAGGGAAAACACTGAAGCTTTCTTT.

V usage is TRBV29-1 and J usage is TRBJ2-7; 10 nucleotides match TRBD1. The CDR3 is 14 amino acids. Per germline, CDR1 SQVTM and CDR2 ANQGSEA. Trimming at V came to 3 bases and at J to 5 bases, leaving 7 bases not matched to a gene. The CDR3 loop is CSVEYRDRGNEQYF. The CDR3 nucleotides read TGCAGCGTTGAGTACCGGGACAGGGGTAACGAGCAGTACTTC.

To note about this clone: A much larger clone lies a single base off, so this may be a read error. V is TRBV6-1 and J is TRBJ2-3; the D gene is possibly TRBD2 (5 bases). The CDR3 is made up of 12 amino acids. V lost 7 bases, J lost 2 bases, and 7 bases lay in between. Germline V gives CDR1 MNHNS, CDR2 SASEGT. CDR3 in amino acids: CASNGDTDTQYF. The CDR3 bases are TGTGCCAGCAACGGGGACACAGATACGCAGTATTTT.

The V gene is TRBV5-1, the J gene TRBJ2-7; the D gene is possibly TRBD1 (6 bases). This CDR3 is 15 amino acids long. V lost 0 bases to trimming and J lost 4 bases, with 14 bases between them. The germline V gene has CDR1 SGHRS and CDR2 YFSETQ. In nucleotides, the CDR3 is TGCGCCAGCAGCTTGGGGTTCGAGGGGGTGTACGAGCAGTACTTC. Residues: CASSLGFEGVYEQYF.